The 30 T cell receptor beta chains below all came from one sample that was sequenced in a study of cytomegalovirus exposure and HLA in healthy donors. PCR used 60 Vbeta primers and 13 Jbeta primers. Method: immunoSEQ multiplex PCR; TCRdb's copy keeps in-frame clones and lacks some. The sample records about 120,000 clones, around 70% being singletons. The sequencing input was PBMCs. These receptors came from a male donor in good health and CMV-seronegative.

This sequence joins TRBV10-2 and TRBJ2-5; TRBD1 aligns across 7 bases. The CDR3 contains 14 residues. V was clipped by 5 bases and J by 1 base; unmatched bases: 4. Germline V gene data show CDR1 as WSHSY and CDR2 as SAAADI. CDR3 sequence: CASSPRGPQETQYF. The CDR3 DNA follows: TGCGCCAGCAGTCCGAGGGGGCCCCAAGAGACCCAGTACTTC.

Regarding this clone: Its ends do not fully match the called genes, so a read error is possible. The V call is TRBV5-3, the J call TRBJ1-3, with D perhaps TRBD1 (5 bases). TRBV5-3 is sorted into the ORF group, with uncertain function. The CDR3 contains 15 residues. Here the CDR3 reads CASSFIDSSGNTIYF. The CDR3 DNA reads as TGTGCCAGCAGCTTTATAGACAGCTCTGGAAACACCATATATTTT.

The chain employs TRBV7-2 and TRBJ2-1; TRBD1 aligns across 7 bases. CDR1 is SGHTA and CDR2 is FQGNSA in the germline V gene. The CDR3 is made up of 15 amino acids. Losses at the gene ends were 1 base for V and 3 bases for J; bases not matched to a gene: 3. The CDR3 bases are TGTGCCAGCAGCTTAGGGGACAGTCTCTACAATGAGCAGTTCTTC. Translation: CASSLGDSLYNEQFF.

The chain has TRBV7-3 and TRBJ2-3; TRBD2 aligns across 12 bases. Looked up from germline, CDR1 is SGHTA and CDR2 is FQGTGA. The CDR3 runs 17 residues. The V and J ends lost 4 bases and 3 bases, in that order; junction bases with no gene match: 8. CDR3 sequence (DNA): TGTGCCAGCAGCTACCAGGGGCTAGCGGGGGGGACAGATACGCAGTATTTT. It codes for CASSYQGLAGGTDTQYF.

The chain employs TRBV27 and TRBJ1-6, with D hard to call. Trimming cost V 2 bases and J 0 bases, with 17 bases left between them. Germline V gene lookup returns CDR1 MNHEY and CDR2 SMNVEV (reference sequence). The CDR3 contains 19 residues. The CDR3 loop reads CASSLRNPPSSSYNSPLHF. CDR3 coding DNA: TGTGCCAGCAGTTTACGTAACCCCCCATCTAGCTCCTATAATTCACCCCTCCACTTT.

This chain links TRBV6-1 with TRBJ1-3; D is uncertain. CDR1 is MNHNS and CDR2 is SASEGT in the germline V gene. V lost 1 base and J lost 7, with 14 bases in between. The CDR3 is 15 residues long. CDR3 sequence: CASSEVGGRWNTIYF. CDR3 nucleotide sequence: TGTGCCAGCAGTGAAGTAGGAGGGCGCTGGAACACCATATATTTT.

Only a few counts were recorded for this clone. Other nucleotide sequences from this sample produce the same CDR3. The V call is TRBV9, the J call TRBJ2-1, with no clear D. Deletions cut 3 bases from V and 0 bases from J, with 10 bases between. The CDR3 is 15 residues long. Germline CDR1 is SGDLS and CDR2 is YYNGEE. The CDR3 DNA sequence: TGTGCCAGCAGCGCCGACTCCAGCTCCTACAATGAGCAGTTCTTC. This gives the protein CASSADSSSYNEQFF.

The genes are TRBV28 and TRBJ1-1, with 8 bases matching TRBD1. Germline trimming cut 5 bases from V and 11 bases from J; bases unmatched to any gene: 4. The V gene's germline CDR1 is MDHEN and CDR2 SYDVKM. This CDR3 region has 11 residues. CDR3: CASSTGGEAFF. The CDR3 DNA sequence: TGTGCCAGCAGTACAGGGGGGGAGGCTTTCTTT.

The gene calls are TRBV19 and TRBJ1-1; D unclear. The CDR3 is 12 residues long. Germline V gives CDR1 LNHDA, CDR2 SQIVND (reference sequence). The ends were cut back, 3 bases at V and 1 base at J, with 3 bases in the middle. For the CDR3, the DNA is TGTGCCAGTAGTATGAGGAACACTGAAGCTTTCTTT. This codes for CASSMRNTEAFF.

The CDR3 DNA reads TGTGCCAGCAGCTTGAGGGTTACAGGGGGTGGTGAAGCTTTCTTT. It encodes CASSLRVTGGGEAFF. The rearrangement uses TRBV5-4 and TRBJ1-1, with 8 bases aligning to TRBD1. Germline V gene lookup returns CDR1 SGHNT and CDR2 YYREEE (reference sequence). The CDR3 has 15 residues. V dropped 1 base and J dropped 7; count of bases not matched to a gene: 9.

V is TRBV7-9 and J is TRBJ1-4, with 10 bases lining up with TRBD1. The CDR3 is made up of 16 amino acids. Germline V gene lookup returns CDR1 SEHNR and CDR2 FQNEAQ (reference sequence). The J segment lost 8 bases and the V segment lost 3 bases, leaving 9 bases of the junction unmatched. This CDR3 is CASSFGQATGGEKLFF. CDR3 sequence (DNA): TGTGCCAGCAGCTTCGGCCAAGCGACAGGGGGCGAAAAACTGTTTTTT.

The rearrangement joins TRBV11-2 to TRBJ2-1; 9 bases are shared with TRBD2. V gave up 6 bases and J gave up 6 bases; unmatched junction bases: 9. The CDR3 sequence is 15 residues long. Germline lookup yields CDR1 SGHAT and CDR2 FQNNGV. The CDR3 protein is CASRVPGLASNEQFF. In nucleotides, the CDR3 is TGTGCCAGCAGGGTACCGGGACTAGCATCCAATGAGCAGTTCTTC.

The rearrangement joins TRBV6-5 to TRBJ2-7, with 9 bases identical to TRBD1. Germline assignment: CDR1 MNHEY and CDR2 SVGAGI. This CDR3 is built from 15 residues. The V and J ends lost 6 bases and 6 bases, in that order; junction bases with no gene match: 12. This CDR3 is CASSSTGTGIFEQYF. The CDR3 DNA is TGTGCCAGCAGCTCTACCGGGACAGGGATTTTCGAGCAGTACTTC.

This chain uses TRBV18 with TRBJ2-7; TRBD2 might be the D (5 bases). Germline V gene lookup returns CDR1 KGHSH and CDR2 LQKENI. Deletions cut 5 bases from V and 6 bases from J, with 20 bases between. The length of the CDR3 is 15 residues. The CDR3 spells CASSSRPLGEGEQYF. The CDR3, as DNA: TGTGCCAGCTCATCAAGACCGTTAGGAGAGGGCGAGCAGTACTTC.

The rearrangement joins TRBV9 to TRBJ1-4, with D unresolved. CDR1 is SGDLS and CDR2 is YYNGEE in the germline V gene. The V end was cut by 3 bases, the J end by 1 base, with 7 bases between. The CDR3 runs 14 residues. The DNA for the CDR3 is TGTGCCAGCAGCGACCCGGGAACTAATGAAAAACTGTTTTTT. This gives the protein CASSDPGTNEKLFF.

J is TRBJ2-6 and V is TRBV6-5; possible D gene TRBD2, 5 bases. The germline V gene has CDR1 MNHEY and CDR2 SVGAGI. This CDR3 region has 14 residues. V lost 0 bases, J lost 9 bases, and 9 bases lay in between. The CDR3 DNA is TGTGCCAGCAGTTACTCATGGGGAGACAACGTCCTGACTTTC. Translation gives CASSYSWGDNVLTF.

This clone turned up a few times. V and J are TRBV19 and TRBJ2-1; D may be TRBD1 (5 bases). The CDR3 extends over 15 amino acids. Trimming removed 6 bases at V and 0 bases at J, with 12 bases between. Germline values: CDR1 LNHDA, CDR2 SQIVND (reference sequence). CDR3 in amino acids: CASRLDRSSYNEQFF. As DNA, the CDR3 is TGTGCCAGTAGATTAGACAGAAGCTCCTACAATGAGCAGTTCTTC.

This chain links TRBV5-1 with TRBJ1-3, with D tentatively TRBD1 (5 bases). In germline, CDR1 is SGHRS, CDR2 YFSETQ. This CDR3 region has 17 residues. V lost 2 bases to trimming and J lost 0 bases, with 15 bases between them. CDR3 region: CASSLTTGLGSGNTIYF. The DNA of the CDR3 is TGCGCCAGCAGCTTAACGACGGGACTGGGCTCTGGAAACACCATATATTTT.

V usage is TRBV4-1 and J usage is TRBJ2-7; weak D call: TRBD1 (6 bases). Trimming pared 1 base from V and 4 bases from J, leaving 17 bases between. This CDR3 has 16 residues. Germline loops: CDR1 MGHRA, CDR2 YSYEKL. The CDR3 coding sequence is TGCGCCAGCAGCCAAGCTCCAGGGGCGCGTCTTTACGAGCAGTACTTC. Protein: CASSQAPGARLYEQYF.

The CDR3 DNA reads as TGCGCCAGCAGCCAAAGAGTCGGGACAGCTGATAATTCACCCCTCCACTTT. Translating gives CASSQRVGTADNSPLHF. The gene calls are TRBV4-3 and TRBJ1-6, with 7 bases that match TRBD1. Germline V gene sequence: CDR1 LGHNA, CDR2 YSLEER. After removal of 2 bases from V and 5 bases from J, the junction contained 9 bases not matched to a gene. This CDR3 is built from 17 residues.

This rearrangement joins TRBV5-1 to TRBJ2-7; perhaps TRBD2 as D (5 bases). Deletions cut 4 bases from V and 4 bases from J, with 15 bases between. The germline gives CDR1 SGHRS, CDR2 YFSETQ. The CDR3 length is 14 residues. This CDR3 reads CASSPRTGFYEQYF. In DNA form, the CDR3 reads TGCGCCAGCAGCCCAAGGACGGGATTTTACGAGCAGTACTTC.

This clone has more than one count but fewer than ten. The rearrangement uses TRBV28 and TRBJ1-5; D is undetermined. This CDR3 contains 14 residues. Trimming left V 4 bases short and J 2 bases short, with 9 bases between. The V gene's germline CDR1 is MDHEN and CDR2 SYDVKM. The CDR3 DNA is TGTGCCAGCAGTTCCCGGTATGGCAATCAGCCCCAGCATTTT. Translation gives CASSSRYGNQPQHF.

The CDR3 sequence is CAWRTTGIETQYF. CDR3 nucleotide sequence: TGTGCCTGGAGGACGACAGGGATCGAGACCCAGTACTTC. The chain joins TRBV30 to TRBJ2-5; 7 bases are shared with TRBD1. CDR1 and CDR2 (germline): GTSNPN, SVGIG (reference sequence). This CDR3 has 13 amino acids. V was clipped by 3 bases and J by 5 bases; unmatched bases: 6.

This chain links TRBV18 with TRBJ2-6, with D maybe TRBD2 (6 bases). CDR1 and CDR2 from the germline V gene are KGHSH and LQKENI. The CDR3 consists of 17 residues. Trimming pared 4 bases from V and 1 base from J, leaving 14 bases between. CDR3 sequence reads: CASSLLAGDSGANVLTF. The CDR3 coding sequence is TGTGCCAGCTCACTACTAGCCGGGGATTCTGGGGCCAACGTCCTGACTTTC.

The chain joins TRBV28 to TRBJ2-1; the match to TRBD1 covers 7 bases. V lost 5 bases and J lost 3; bases outside the gene matches: 4. This CDR3 spans 14 amino acids. The germline CDR1 and CDR2 sequences are MDHEN and SYDVKM. The CDR3 DNA reads as TGTGCCAGCAGTCTAACAGGGGTCTACAATGAGCAGTTCTTC. It encodes CASSLTGVYNEQFF. The whole variable domain, remainder taken from reference TRBV28 and TRBJ2-1, is DVKVTQSSRYLVKRTGEKVFLECVQDMDHENMFWYRQDPGLGLRLIYFSYDVKMKEKGDIPEGYSVSREKKERFSLILESASTNQTSMYLCASSLTGVYNEQFFGPGTRLTVL.

The CDR3 nucleotides read TGTGCCAGCAGCCTTGGAATTCTACAGGCCAAAAACATTCAGTACTTC. Protein sequence: CASSLGILQAKNIQYF. The chain carries TRBV7-2 and TRBJ2-4; no definite D call. CDR3 length: 16 amino acids. From germline, CDR1 is SGHTA and CDR2 FQGNSA. Trimming took off 5 bases at V and 1 base at J, with 15 bases between the two ends.

The chain has TRBV6-5 and TRBJ1-5, with D possibly matching TRBD1 (6 bases). Germline V gene lookup returns CDR1 MNHEY and CDR2 SVGAGI. Trimming cost V 5 bases and J 6 bases, with 11 bases left between them. The CDR3 is 13 amino acids. The CDR3: CASSTGTAQPQHF. The CDR3 nucleotides read TGTGCCAGCAGTACAGGGACGGCTCAGCCCCAGCATTTT.

This chain links TRBV7-9 with TRBJ2-7; D uncertain. CDR3 length equals 12 residues. V lost 4 bases, J lost 0 bases, and 4 bases lay in between. Germline V lookup: CDR1 SEHNR, CDR2 FQNEAQ (reference sequence). Here the CDR3 DNA reads TGTGCCAGCAGCTCCAGCTCCTACGAGCAGTACTTC. Translating gives CASSSSSYEQYF. The whole variable domain, filled in from reference TRBV7-9 and TRBJ2-7, reads DTGVSQNPRHKITKRGQNVTFRCDPISEHNRLYWYRQTLGQGPEFLTYFQNEAQLEKSRLLSDRFSAERPKGSFSTLEIQRTEQGDSAMYLCASSSSSYEQYFGPGTRLTVT.

The rearrangement uses TRBV5-5 and TRBJ1-4; perhaps TRBD1 as D (5 bases). Germline CDR1 SGHKS, CDR2 YYEKEE (reference sequence). This CDR3 is built from 17 residues. Deletions cut 2 bases from V and 0 bases from J, with 14 bases between. The CDR3 protein is CASSFGGAPTTNEKLFF. Written as DNA, the CDR3 is TGTGCCAGCAGCTTCGGAGGGGCCCCCACAACTAATGAAAAACTGTTTTTT.

J is TRBJ2-3 and V is TRBV7-2, with D maybe TRBD1 (6 bases). V was shortened by 5 bases and J by 4 bases, with 16 bases between the two germline ends. CDR3 length: 15 amino acids. Germline assignment: CDR1 SGHTA and CDR2 FQGNSA. CDR3 DNA sequence: TGTGCCAGCAGCCCAGGGGCTAGAGGGGCAGATACGCAGTATTTT. The encoded protein is CASSPGARGADTQYF. Variable domain in full (rest from reference TRBV7-2 and TRBJ2-3): GAGVSQSPSNKVTEKGKDVELRCDPISGHTALYWYRQSLGQGLEFLIYFQGNSAPDKSGLPSDRFSAERTGGSVSTLTIQRTQQEDSAVYLCASSPGARGADTQYFGPGTRLTVL.